This TCR beta chain emerged from a study of blood T cell repertoires in COVID-19. Study-wide background: From the United States, Italy and Spain came samples of acute and convalescent COVID-19.

V was clipped by 3 bases and J by 6 bases; unmatched bases: 6. Germline lookup yields CDR1 GTSNPN and CDR2 SVGIG (reference sequence). The CDR3 consists of 13 residues. This study enrolled people aged 18 to 89 from 20 to 25 US geographic areas. In assigning cohorts, the study relied on participant-reported clinical history. Authors' data handling: For nucleated cells, counts were estimated from reference gene primer amplification. Assay used: immunoSEQ multiplex PCR; TCRdb lists only in-frame clones, some missing. That table is the source of V, J and clone size, and D and trimming were worked out from the DNA. The table lists 100,000 to 150,000 clones, around four fifths of them singletons, with about 2.6% in the top ten.

Sequenced input: PBMCs or T cells enriched from blood (not recorded which). The chain links TRBV30 to TRBJ2-5, with TRBD2 identical over 8 bases. This receptor was taken from a man aged 35 to 55 with acute COVID-19. The CDR3 here is CAWRSSGGQTQYF. As DNA, the CDR3 is TGTGCCTGGAGATCAAGCGGGGGACAGACCCAGTACTTC.